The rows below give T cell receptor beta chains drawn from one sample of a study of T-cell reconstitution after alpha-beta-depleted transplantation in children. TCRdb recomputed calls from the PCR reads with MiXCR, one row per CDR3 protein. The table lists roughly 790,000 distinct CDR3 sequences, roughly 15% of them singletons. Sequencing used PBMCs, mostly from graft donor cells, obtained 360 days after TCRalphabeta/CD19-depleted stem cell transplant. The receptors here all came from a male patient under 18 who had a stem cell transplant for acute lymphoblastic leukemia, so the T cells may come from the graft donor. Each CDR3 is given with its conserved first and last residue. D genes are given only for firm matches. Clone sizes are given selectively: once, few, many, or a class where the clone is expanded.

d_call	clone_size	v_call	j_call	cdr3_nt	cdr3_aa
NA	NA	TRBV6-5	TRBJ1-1	TGTGCCAGCAGTTACAATCTCGGTGGGGGATTCATGAACACTGAAGCTTTCTTT	CASSYNLGGGFMNTEAFF
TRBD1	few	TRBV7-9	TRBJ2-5	TGTGCCAGCAGCTCCCTGACAGGGCAAGAGACCCAGTACTTC	CASSSLTGQETQYF
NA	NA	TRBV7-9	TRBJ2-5	TGTGCCAGCAGCCAATGGACGGTAAATGTAGAGACCCAGTACTTC	CASSQWTVNVETQYF
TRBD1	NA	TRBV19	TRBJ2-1	TGTGCCAGTAGTCGGACAGGGGGGAGTGAGCAGTTCTTC	CASSRTGGSEQFF
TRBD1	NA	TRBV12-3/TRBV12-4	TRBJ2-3	TGTGCCAGCAGCCCAGGGACAGGGACTACGCAGTATTTT	CASSPGTGTTQYF
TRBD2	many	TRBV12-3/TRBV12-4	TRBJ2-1	TGTGCCAGCAGGCATCCGGGACTAGCGGGTGGTGAGCAGTTCTTC	CASRHPGLAGGEQFF
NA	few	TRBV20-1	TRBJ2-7	TGCAGTGCCGCACTAAACGTTGGCAACGAGCAGTACTTC	CSAALNVGNEQYF
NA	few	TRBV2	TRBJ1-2	TGTGCCAGCAGTGAAGAGCAGGGAGCCTATGGCTACACCTTC	CASSEEQGAYGYTF
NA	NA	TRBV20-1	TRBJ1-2	TGCAGTGCTAGAAGGCCAGGGCATGGCTACACCTTC	CSARRPGHGYTF
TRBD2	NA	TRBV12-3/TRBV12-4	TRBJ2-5	TGTGCCAGCAGTGCTCTAGCGGAAGAGACCCAGTACTTC	CASSALAEETQYF
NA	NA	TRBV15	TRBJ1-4	TGTGCCACCGGACCGAGAGCAACCAACACGCAAAAACTGTTTTTT	CATGPRATNTQKLFF
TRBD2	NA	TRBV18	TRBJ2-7	TGTGCCAGCTCACCACGAGTAACTAGCGGGAGAGGCGAGCAGTACTTC	CASSPRVTSGRGEQYF
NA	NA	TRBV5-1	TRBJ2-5	TGCGCCAGCAGCGGCTCGACAGACTTCATTGAGACCCAGTACTTC	CASSGSTDFIETQYF
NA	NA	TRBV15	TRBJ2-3	TGTGCCACCAGCAGAGATGGTCTTGCTGATACGCAGTATTTT	CATSRDGLADTQYF
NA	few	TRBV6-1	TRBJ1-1	TGTGCCAGCAGGCCCGCTTGGGAAACTGAAGCTTTCTTT	CASRPAWETEAFF
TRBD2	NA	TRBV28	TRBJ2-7	TGTGCCAGTACCATCGGACTAGCGGCCTTTAGGAGCTCCTACGAGCAGTACTTC	CASTIGLAAFRSSYEQYF
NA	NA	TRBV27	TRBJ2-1	TGTGCCAGCATCGGAAGTGGGGACAATGAGCAGTTCTTC	CASIGSGDNEQFF
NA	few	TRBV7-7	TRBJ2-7	TGTGCCAGCAGCTTAGGAACCGACGGGTCCTACGAGCAGTACTTC	CASSLGTDGSYEQYF
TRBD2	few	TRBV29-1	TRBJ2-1	TGCAGCGTTGAAGGCCGACGGGAGGGCCGGTACAATGAGCAGTTCTTC	CSVEGRREGRYNEQFF
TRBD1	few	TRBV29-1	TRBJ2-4	TGCAGCGTCCGACGTCAAGACAGGGAACGCAAAAACATTCAGTACTTC	CSVRRQDRERKNIQYF
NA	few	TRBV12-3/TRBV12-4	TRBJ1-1	TGTGCCAGCACTAGCCAGTCTTCGAACACTGAAGCTTTCTTT	CASTSQSSNTEAFF
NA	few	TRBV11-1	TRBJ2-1	TGTGCCAGCAGCCGCACCTCGGGGTTGTTCGGGACGGAGGTCGTGAGTGAGCAGTTCTTC	CASSRTSGLFGTEVVSEQFF
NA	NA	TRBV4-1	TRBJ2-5	TGCGCCAGCAGCCAAGCAATTCTTAGTTGGACCCAGTACTTC	CASSQAILSWTQYF
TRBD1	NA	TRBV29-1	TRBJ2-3	TGCAGCGTTGACCGGGACAGGGGCACAGATACGCAGTATTTT	CSVDRDRGTDTQYF
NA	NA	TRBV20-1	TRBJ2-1	TGCAGTGCTAGAGATTTGCGCCCGGTGCCAATCTCTTACAATGAGCAGTTCTTC	CSARDLRPVPISYNEQFF
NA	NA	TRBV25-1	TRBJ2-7	TGTGCCAGCAGTGAATCGAACAGGGTCTACGAGCAGTACTTC	CASSESNRVYEQYF
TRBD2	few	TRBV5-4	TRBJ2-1	TGTGCCAGCAATCCCATCGAAGCGGGAGCACAGTTCTTC	CASNPIEAGAQFF
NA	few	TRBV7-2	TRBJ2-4	TGTGCCAGCAGCTTAGGTCGCCAGGAAAAAAACATTCAGTACTTC	CASSLGRQEKNIQYF
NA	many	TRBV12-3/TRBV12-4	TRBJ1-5	TGTGCCAGCAGTGACGATTTCCTGCCCCAGCATTTT	CASSDDFLPQHF
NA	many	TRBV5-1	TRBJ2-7	TGTGCCAGCTCATCAACAGGGTACGAGCAGTACTTC	CASSSTGYEQYF
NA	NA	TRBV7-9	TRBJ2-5	TGTGCCAGCAGCTCATACCCGACGGAAGAGACCCAGTACTTC	CASSSYPTEETQYF
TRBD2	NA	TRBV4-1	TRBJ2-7	TGCGCCAGCAGCCAAGAAGGGCTAGCGGGAGGGTCCTACGAGCAGTACTTC	CASSQEGLAGGSYEQYF
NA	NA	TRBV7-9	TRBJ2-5	TGTGCCAGCAGCTTCGAGGGGTGGGAGACCCAGTACTTC	CASSFEGWETQYF
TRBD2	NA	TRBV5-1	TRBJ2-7	TGCGCCAGCACTAGAACTAGCGGGAACCCAGGCGAGCAGTACTTC	CASTRTSGNPGEQYF
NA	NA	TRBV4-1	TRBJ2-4	TGCGCCAGCAGGTTATCGGGACTAGCCAAAAACATTCAGTACTTC	CASRLSGLAKNIQYF
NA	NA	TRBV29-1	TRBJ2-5	TGCAGCGTTTGGGGGTCGGGAGAGACCCAGTACTTC	CSVWGSGETQYF
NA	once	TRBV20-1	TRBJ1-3	TGCTGTGCCCGCAGAGTGGGGTCTGGAAACACCATATATTTT	CCARRVGSGNTIYF
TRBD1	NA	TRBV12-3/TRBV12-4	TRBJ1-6	TGTGCCAGCAGCGACAGGGGACATTCACCCCTCCACTTT	CASSDRGHSPLHF
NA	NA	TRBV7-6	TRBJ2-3	TGTGCCAGCAGCCGTAGCGGGAAAGGGGGCGGCACAGATACGCAGTATTTT	CASSRSGKGGGTDTQYF
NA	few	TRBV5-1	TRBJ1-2	TGCGCCAGCAGCCCGTGGACGGATTCGCCGGACACCTTC	CASSPWTDSPDTF
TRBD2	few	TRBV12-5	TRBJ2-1	TGTGCTAGTGGTTTGGCTAGCGGGGCCTACAATGAGCAGTTCTTC	CASGLASGAYNEQFF
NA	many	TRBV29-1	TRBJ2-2	TGCAGCGTTGTTCGGCAACCCGGGGAGCTGTTTTTT	CSVVRQPGELFF
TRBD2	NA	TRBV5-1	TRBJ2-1	TGCGCCAGCAGCCCCTGGACTAGCGCGAATGAGCAGTTCTTC	CASSPWTSANEQFF
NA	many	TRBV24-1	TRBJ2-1	TGTGCCACCGGGGACCGTGGAGAGCAGTTCTTC	CATGDRGEQFF
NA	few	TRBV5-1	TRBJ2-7	TGCGCCAGCAGCTTGGTACAGGACTGGACCTCGGAGCAGTACTTC	CASSLVQDWTSEQYF